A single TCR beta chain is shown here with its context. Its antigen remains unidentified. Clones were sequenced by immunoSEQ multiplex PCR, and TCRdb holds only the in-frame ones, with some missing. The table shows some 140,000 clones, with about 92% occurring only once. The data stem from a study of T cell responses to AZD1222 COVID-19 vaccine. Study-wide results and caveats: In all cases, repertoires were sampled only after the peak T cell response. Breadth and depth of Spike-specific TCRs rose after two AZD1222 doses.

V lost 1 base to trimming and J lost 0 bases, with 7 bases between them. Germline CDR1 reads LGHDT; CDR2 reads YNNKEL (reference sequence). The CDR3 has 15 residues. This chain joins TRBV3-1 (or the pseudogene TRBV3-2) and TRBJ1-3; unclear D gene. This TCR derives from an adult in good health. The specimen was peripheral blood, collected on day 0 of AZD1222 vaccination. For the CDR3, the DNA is TGTGCCAGCAGCCAAGGGAGAGCCTCTGGAAACACCATATATTTT. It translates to CASSQGRASGNTIYF.